This record concerns one T cell receptor beta chain sequence. Its cognate antigen is unknown. The V and J ends lost 2 bases and 0 bases respectively, with 6 bases between them. CDR3 length: 13 amino acids. The germline gives CDR1 SGHRS, CDR2 YFSETQ. As for treatment: oral pan-JAK inhibitor, 5-10 mg twice daily. Reverse transcribed after extraction, RNA yielded cDNA as the sequencing template. The data were produced by immunoSEQ multiplex PCR, yet TCRdb's version contains in-frame clones alone and is incomplete. The sample includes 80,000 to 100,000 clones, about 44% of them seen just once. This sample is drawn from a study of CD8+ T cells in alopecia areata. Whole-study results and caveats: Significant decreases in scalp clonality and expanded CD8+ clones followed tofacitinib treatment.

The TCR originated in a human donor with alopecia areata. The chain is built from TRBV5-1 and TRBJ2-7, with D unresolved. This material consisted of CD8+ T cells sorted from blood, taken at week 24, from a patient treated with tofacitinib. DNA for the CDR3: TGCGCCAGCAGCTTCAAGGGCTCCTACGAGCAGTACTTC. Amino acid sequence: CASSFKGSYEQYF.